These 9 T cell receptor beta chains originate from one sample sequenced in a study of blood T cell repertoires in COVID-19 (dated by TCRdb to about 2020). The receptor library was made with the immunoSEQ multiplex PCR assay. Imported from immuneACCESS, the table was reduced by TCRdb to in-frame sequences with V and J called. These copies leave out some clones; in studies compared against another copy, an unresolved V gene accounts for under half, and the cause of the remainder is not known. In this sample the table shows approximately 64,000 clones, 88% of which occur a single time. About 9.4% of the sample goes to the ten largest clones. The sample comprised PBMCs or T cells enriched from blood (not recorded which). All receptors derive from a woman aged 35 to 49 who had recovered from COVID-19.

This clone was observed once. The chain links TRBV5-1 to TRBJ1-1; possible D gene TRBD1, 6 bases. Per germline, CDR1 SGHRS and CDR2 YFSETQ. CDR3 length equals 14 residues. Trimming left V 5 bases short and J 1 base short, with 12 bases between. The CDR3 is CASRLQGQNTEAFF. The CDR3 bases are TGCGCCAGCAGGCTCCAGGGACAGAACACTGAAGCTTTCTTT. Looking up the rest from reference TRBV5-1 and TRBJ1-1 gives the full variable domain: KAGVTQTPRYLIKTRGQQVTLSCSPISGHRSVSWYQQTPGQGLQFLFEYFSETQRNKGNFPGRFSGRQFSNSRSEMNVSTLELGDSALYLCASRLQGQNTEAFFGQGTRLTVV.

CDR3 sequence reads: CATSDFPRDRGGETQYF. CDR3 DNA sequence: TGTGCCACCAGTGATTTCCCCCGCGATCGAGGTGGAGAGACCCAGTACTTC. This chain connects TRBV24-1 to TRBJ2-5; D remains ambiguous. This CDR3 is 17 amino acids long. Germline CDR1 and CDR2: KGHDR and SFDVKD. Trimming left V 1 base short and J 4 bases short, with 18 bases between.

This chain uses TRBV10-2 with TRBJ1-3; no reliable D call. The CDR3 contains 12 residues. The germline gives CDR1 WSHSY, CDR2 SAAADI. The ends were cut back, 8 bases at V and 0 bases at J, with 5 bases in the middle. The CDR3 bases are TGCGCCAGCGGGAGCTCTGGAAACACCATATATTTT. Residues: CASGSSGNTIYF.

The chain employs TRBV5-1 and TRBJ2-1, with 16 bases identical to TRBD2. The CDR3 extends over 18 amino acids. Germline lookup yields CDR1 SGHRS and CDR2 YFSETQ. With 4 bases clipped from V and 4 bases from J, the junction kept 8 bases outside the gene matches. The CDR3 protein is CASSRTGTSGGAYNEQFF. Here the CDR3 DNA reads TGCGCCAGCAGCAGAACCGGGACTAGCGGGGGGGCTTACAATGAGCAGTTCTTC.

The V and J genes are TRBV7-2 and TRBJ2-3; possibly TRBD1 for D (5 bases). The CDR3 totals 17 residues. Deletions cut 3 bases from V and 6 bases from J, with 22 bases between. The germline CDR1 and CDR2 sequences are SGHTA and FQGNSA. The CDR3 DNA sequence: TGTGCCAGCAGCTTTCCCGTAGGGGTTTTGGTGGCGGATACGCAGTATTTT. Its protein product is CASSFPVGVLVADTQYF.

The chain couples TRBV21-1 to TRBJ1-3; the D segment call TRBD1 is taken from the table without a DNA check. TRBV21-1 is given as a pseudogene. This CDR3 has 15 residues. The CDR3 spells CASSGQVSSGNTIYF. The CDR3 DNA reads TGTGCCAGCAGTGGACAGGTGAGCTCTGGAAACACCATATATTTT.

V and J are TRBV23-1 and TRBJ1-5; 8 nucleotides agree with TRBD1. TRBV23-1 is identified as an open reading frame with a role that is uncertain. CDR3 length: 16 residues. V was clipped by 8 bases and J by 7 bases; unmatched bases: 16. CDR3 sequence (DNA): TGCGCCAGCGGATCGGGGGAACAGGGGGTAAGGCAGCCCCAGCATTTT. Its translation is CASGSGEQGVRQPQHF.

The chain links TRBV19 to TRBJ2-7; the D is unclear. With 2 bases removed from V and 3 bases from J, the gap between germline ends came to 8 bases. Per the germline V gene, CDR1 is LNHDA and CDR2 is SQIVND (reference sequence). The CDR3 covers 13 residues. CDR3 amino acids: CASSISDFYEQYF. The DNA of the CDR3 is TGTGCCAGTAGTATATCCGACTTCTACGAGCAGTACTTC.

The chain has TRBV29-1 and TRBJ1-2, with D perhaps matching TRBD1 (5 bases). The V and J ends lost 7 bases and 6 bases respectively, with 21 bases between them. CDR1 is SQVTM, CDR2 ANQGSEA, per germline. The CDR3 is 14 residues long. The CDR3 nucleotides read TGCAGCGCCGTTGAATCAGGGAATCTGAATGGCTACACCTTC. Encoded protein: CSAVESGNLNGYTF.